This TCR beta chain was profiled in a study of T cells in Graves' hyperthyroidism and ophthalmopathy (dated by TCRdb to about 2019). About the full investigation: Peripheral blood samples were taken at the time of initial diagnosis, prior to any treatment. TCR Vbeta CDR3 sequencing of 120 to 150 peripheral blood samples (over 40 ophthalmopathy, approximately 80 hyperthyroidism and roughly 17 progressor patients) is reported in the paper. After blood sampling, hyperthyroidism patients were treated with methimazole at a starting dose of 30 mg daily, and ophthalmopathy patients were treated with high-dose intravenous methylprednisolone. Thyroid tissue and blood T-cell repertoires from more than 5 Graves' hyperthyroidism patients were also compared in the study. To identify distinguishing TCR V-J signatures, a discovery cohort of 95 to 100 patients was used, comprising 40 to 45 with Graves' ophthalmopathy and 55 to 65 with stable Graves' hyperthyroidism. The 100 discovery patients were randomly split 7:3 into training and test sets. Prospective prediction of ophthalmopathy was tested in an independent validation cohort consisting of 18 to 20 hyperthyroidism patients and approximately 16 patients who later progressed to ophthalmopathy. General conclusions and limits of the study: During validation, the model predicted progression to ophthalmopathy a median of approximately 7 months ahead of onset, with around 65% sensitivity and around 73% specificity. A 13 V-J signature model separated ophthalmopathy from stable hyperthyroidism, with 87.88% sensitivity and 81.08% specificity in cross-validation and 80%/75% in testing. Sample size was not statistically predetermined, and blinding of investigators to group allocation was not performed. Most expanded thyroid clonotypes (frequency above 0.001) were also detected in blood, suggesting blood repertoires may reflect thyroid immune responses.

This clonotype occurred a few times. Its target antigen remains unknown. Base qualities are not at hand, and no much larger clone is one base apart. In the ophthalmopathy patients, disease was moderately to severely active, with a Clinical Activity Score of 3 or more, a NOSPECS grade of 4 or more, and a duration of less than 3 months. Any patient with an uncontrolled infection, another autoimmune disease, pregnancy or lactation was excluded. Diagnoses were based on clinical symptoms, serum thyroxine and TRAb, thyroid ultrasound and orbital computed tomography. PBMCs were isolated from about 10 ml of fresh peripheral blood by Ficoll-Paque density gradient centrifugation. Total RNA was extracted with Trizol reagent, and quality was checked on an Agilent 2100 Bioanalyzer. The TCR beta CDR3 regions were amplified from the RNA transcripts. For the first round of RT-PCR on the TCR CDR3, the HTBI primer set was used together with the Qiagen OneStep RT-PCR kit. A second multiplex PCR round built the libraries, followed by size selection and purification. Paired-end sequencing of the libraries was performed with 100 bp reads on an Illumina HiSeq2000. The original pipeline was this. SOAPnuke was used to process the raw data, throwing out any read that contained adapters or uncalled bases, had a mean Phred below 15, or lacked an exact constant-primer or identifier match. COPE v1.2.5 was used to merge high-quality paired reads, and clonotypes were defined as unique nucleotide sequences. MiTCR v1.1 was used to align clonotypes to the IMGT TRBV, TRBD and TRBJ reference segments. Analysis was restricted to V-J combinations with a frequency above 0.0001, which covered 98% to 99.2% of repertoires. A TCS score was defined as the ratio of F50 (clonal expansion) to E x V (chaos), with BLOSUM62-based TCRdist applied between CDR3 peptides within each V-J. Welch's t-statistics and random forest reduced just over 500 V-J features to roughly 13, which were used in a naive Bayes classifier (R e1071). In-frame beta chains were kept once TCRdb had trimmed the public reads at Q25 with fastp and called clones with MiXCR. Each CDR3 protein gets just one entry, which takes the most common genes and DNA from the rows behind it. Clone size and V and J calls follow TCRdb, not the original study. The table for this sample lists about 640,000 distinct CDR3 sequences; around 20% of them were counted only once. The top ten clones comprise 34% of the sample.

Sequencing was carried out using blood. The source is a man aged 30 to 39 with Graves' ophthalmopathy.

At the DNA level, the sequence is TGTGCCAGCAGTTTTCAGGGATCCGGCGGCTACACCTTC. It translates to CASSFQGSGGYTF. The chain is made from TRBV12-3 or TRBV12-4 and TRBJ1-2; possibly the D gene is TRBD1, per 5 matching bases. Cut back by 3 bases and 8 bases, the V and J ends lie 13 bases apart. From the cysteine up to the phenylalanine, the CDR3 has a length of 13 residues. Only the CDR3 portion is preserved as DNA: 39 bases, with reading frame beginning at the first base.